Shown below are 30 T cell receptor beta chains from a single sample sequenced in a study of brain T cells in children with intractable seizures. Here immunoSEQ multiplex PCR was the method, and the copy in TCRdb shows in-frame clones only, minus some. The sample lists about 80,000 clones; around 91% were seen once. This specimen was peripheral blood, taken at surgery. These receptors all come from a girl aged 2-10 years with Rasmussen encephalitis and intractable seizures.

The chain uses TRBV19 and TRBJ1-1, with D possibly being TRBD1 (5 bases). CDR1 and CDR2 (germline): LNHDA, SQIVND (reference sequence). Trimming removed 5 bases at V and 8 bases at J, with 12 bases between. This CDR3 is 12 amino acids long. This CDR3 is CASSLRRTEAFF. The CDR3, as DNA: TGTGCCAGTAGTCTGCGACGGACAGAAGCTTTCTTT.

The chain links TRBV5-5 to TRBJ2-2; D gene unclear. V lost 6 bases, J lost 7 bases, and 22 bases lay in between. Germline V gene sequence: CDR1 SGHKS, CDR2 YYEKEE (reference sequence). The CDR3 runs to 16 residues. CDR3 in amino acids: CASKRFRRLTRGELFF. The CDR3 DNA sequence: TGTGCCAGCAAAAGATTCCGGAGACTCACTCGCGGGGAGCTGTTTTTT.

The chain employs TRBV7-2 and TRBJ2-7; D remains unclear. Trimming took 2 bases from V and 3 from J, leaving 8 bases between them. The CDR3 totals 13 residues. Germline CDR1 reads SGHTA; CDR2 reads FQGNSA. The CDR3, as DNA: TGTGCCAGCAGCTTAAACAGAGGCTACGAGCAGTACTTC. Translating it yields CASSLNRGYEQYF.

V is TRBV18 and J is TRBJ2-5; 7 bases fit TRBD1. The germline gives CDR1 KGHSH, CDR2 LQKENI. J was trimmed by 3 bases and V by 0 bases; bases with no gene match: 1. The CDR3 extends over 14 amino acids. The CDR3 protein is CASSPPTGEETQYF. In nucleotides, the CDR3 is TGTGCCAGCTCACCACCTACAGGGGAAGAGACCCAGTACTTC.

The V and J genes are TRBV15 and TRBJ1-2; 7 bases are shared with TRBD1. This CDR3 has 17 residues. V shed 0 bases and J 0 bases; nucleotides not matched to a gene: 7. Germline V gives CDR1 LNHNV, CDR2 YYDKDF (reference sequence). The CDR3 region is CATSRDPQGEANYGYTF. The CDR3 coding sequence is TGTGCCACCAGCAGAGATCCTCAGGGGGAAGCTAACTATGGCTACACCTTC.

The rearrangement links TRBV12-3 or TRBV12-4 to TRBJ2-1, with 7 bases lining up with TRBD2. The CDR3 has 13 residues. Trimming removed 3 bases from V and 8 bases from J; junction bases left unmatched: 4. CDR3: CASSFFGRDEQFF. CDR3 nucleotides: TGTGCCAGCAGTTTTTTTGGGAGGGATGAGCAGTTCTTC.

J is TRBJ2-1 and V is TRBV30, with TRBD1 matching 11 bases. Germline assignment: CDR1 GTSNPN and CDR2 SVGIG (reference sequence). Trimming cost V 8 bases and J 5 bases; bases outside gene matches: 8. CDR3 length: 14 residues. The CDR3 loop reads CAGTGTGGDNEQFF. CDR3 nucleotides: TGTGCCGGGACCGGGACAGGGGGGGACAATGAGCAGTTCTTC.

V and J are TRBV12-5 and TRBJ1-2; the match to TRBD1 covers 8 bases. Per germline, CDR1 LGHNT and CDR2 FRNRAP. V lost 6 bases to trimming and J lost 5 bases; unmatched junction nucleotides: 11. The CDR3 has 15 amino acids. The CDR3 DNA sequence: TGTGCTAGTGGCCGAGGACAGGGCCTAGATTATGGCTACACCTTC. This translates into CASGRGQGLDYGYTF. The full variable domain, its missing parts supplied by reference TRBV12-5 and TRBJ1-2, is DARVTQTPRHKVTEMGQEVTMRCQPILGHNTVFWYRQTMMQGLELLAYFRNRAPLDDSGMPKDRFSAEMPDATLATLKIQPSEPRDSAVYFCASGRGQGLDYGYTFGSGTRLTVV.

CDR3 DNA sequence: TGTGCCAGCAGTGAAGCGGTTGGGGCGGACTATGGCTACACCTTC. Encoded protein: CASSEAVGADYGYTF. The V gene is TRBV6-1, the J gene TRBJ1-2; weak D call: TRBD1 (5 bases). Germline CDR1 is MNHNS and CDR2 is SASEGT. The CDR3 has 15 residues. V lost 0 bases to trimming and J lost 3 bases, with 11 bases between them.

The sample holds one count of this clone. J is TRBJ2-7 and V is TRBV7-2; D call uncertain. V dropped 1 base and J dropped 1 base, with 5 bases sitting between them. Germline loops: CDR1 SGHTA, CDR2 FQGNSA. There are 13 residues in the CDR3. CDR3 sequence: CASSLEFSYEQYF. CDR3 bases: TGTGCCAGCAGCTTAGAGTTTTCCTACGAGCAGTACTTC.

This chain uses TRBV28 with TRBJ2-1, with TRBD1 as a possible D gene (5 bases). V was pared by 6 bases and J by 9 bases, with 12 bases between. From germline, CDR1 is MDHEN and CDR2 SYDVKM. This CDR3 region has 12 residues. The CDR3 DNA sequence: TGTGCCAGCAGCCAACAGGTCGGTGAGCAGTTCTTC. Translating gives CASSQQVGEQFF.

CDR3 nucleotide sequence: TGTGCCAGCAGCTTCAGTGGTCCGGGAGCCGAGCAGTACTTC. Translated: CASSFSGPGAEQYF. This sequence joins TRBV7-2 and TRBJ2-7; tentative D call: TRBD2 (6 bases). The V and J ends lost 3 bases and 6 bases respectively, with 15 bases between them. The CDR3 is made up of 14 amino acids. The germline CDR1 and CDR2 sequences are SGHTA and FQGNSA. The entire variable domain, with the rest obtained from reference TRBV7-2 and TRBJ2-7, is as follows: GAGVSQSPSNKVTEKGKDVELRCDPISGHTALYWYRQSLGQGLEFLIYFQGNSAPDKSGLPSDRFSAERTGGSVSTLTIQRTQQEDSAVYLCASSFSGPGAEQYFGPGTRLTVT.

This clone was counted once. The chain has TRBV27 and TRBJ1-1; the D gene is possibly TRBD1 (5 bases). The germline V and J ends were trimmed by 3 bases and 0 bases, with 8 bases remaining between them. Germline lookup yields CDR1 MNHEY and CDR2 SMNVEV (reference sequence). This CDR3 contains 14 residues. CDR3 in amino acids: CASSFGGVNTEAFF. For the CDR3, the DNA is TGTGCCAGCAGTTTTGGGGGGGTGAACACTGAAGCTTTCTTT.

CDR3 coding DNA: TGTGCCAGCAGCTCCCAACAGGGAAACACCATATATTTT. Amino acids: CASSSQQGNTIYF. The gene calls are TRBV7-2 and TRBJ1-3; D remains unclear. CDR1 is SGHTA, CDR2 FQGNSA, per germline. CDR3 length: 13 amino acids. Trimming pared 4 bases from V and 4 bases from J, leaving 8 bases between. Full variable domain (missing parts from reference TRBV7-2 and TRBJ1-3): GAGVSQSPSNKVTEKGKDVELRCDPISGHTALYWYRQSLGQGLEFLIYFQGNSAPDKSGLPSDRFSAERTGGSVSTLTIQRTQQEDSAVYLCASSSQQGNTIYFGEGSWLTVV.

The CDR3: CAWRPHSGNTIYF. CDR3 sequence (DNA): TGTGCCTGGAGGCCGCACTCTGGAAACACCATATATTTT. V gene TRBV30 combines with J gene TRBJ1-3; D remains ambiguous. Per germline, CDR1 GTSNPN and CDR2 SVGIG (reference sequence). The V end lost 3 bases, the J end lost 0 bases, and 6 bases lay between the germline ends. The CDR3 runs to 13 residues. Supplemented by reference TRBV30 and TRBJ1-3, the full variable domain reads SQTIHQWPATLVQPVGSPLSLECTVEGTSNPNLYWYRQAAGRGLQLLFYSVGIGQISSEVPQNLSASRPQDRQFILSSKKLLLSDSGFYLCAWRPHSGNTIYFGEGSWLTVV.

The sample holds one count of this clone. The chain combines TRBV11-2 with TRBJ2-7, with 7 nucleotides matching TRBD1. V lost 0 bases and J lost 3; bases outside the gene matches: 2. The CDR3 length is 14 residues. CDR1 is SGHAT, CDR2 FQNNGV, per germline. CDR3 in amino acids: CASSLETGNYEQYF. DNA of the CDR3: TGTGCCAGCAGCTTAGAGACAGGGAACTACGAGCAGTACTTC.

This chain connects TRBV11-2 to TRBJ2-1; the D gene could be TRBD1 or TRBD2 (5 bases each). This CDR3 comprises 14 residues. CDR1 and CDR2 (germline): SGHAT, FQNNGV. Deletions cut 2 bases from V and 6 bases from J, with 11 bases between. This CDR3 is CASSLFVGANEQFF. Written as DNA, the CDR3 is TGTGCCAGCAGCTTATTTGTCGGGGCCAATGAGCAGTTCTTC.

The CDR3 sequence: CASRGYRNTEAFF. As DNA, the CDR3 is TGTGCCAGCAGGGGGTACAGGAACACTGAAGCTTTCTTT. V and J are TRBV6-5 and TRBJ1-1, with D uncertain. The CDR3 runs to 13 residues. Germline CDR1 MNHEY, CDR2 SVGAGI. The ends were cut back, 6 bases at V and 1 base at J, with 9 bases in the middle.

The chain links TRBV2 to TRBJ1-6, with TRBD1 identical over 9 bases. The germline gives CDR1 SNHLY, CDR2 FYNNEI. This CDR3 comprises 18 residues. The J segment lost 10 bases and the V segment lost 4 bases, leaving 17 bases of the junction unmatched. The CDR3 DNA reads TGTGCCAGCAGTGTAGACGCGACAGGGGGTGGATATGGGTCACCCCTCCACTTT. Encoded protein: CASSVDATGGGYGSPLHF.

V and J are TRBV6-2 or TRBV6-3 and TRBJ2-5; D remains unclear. Germline V lookup: CDR1 MNHEY, CDR2 SVGEGT. With 1 base removed from V and 0 bases from J, the gap between germline ends came to 3 bases. There are 13 residues in the CDR3. CDR3 loop: CASSYWNQETQYF. In DNA, the CDR3 is TGTGCCAGCAGTTACTGGAACCAAGAGACCCAGTACTTC.

The V call is TRBV5-1, the J call TRBJ1-2; D is unresolved. Germline V lookup: CDR1 SGHRS, CDR2 YFSETQ. V gave up 3 bases and J gave up 5 bases, with 20 bases separating them. The CDR3 contains 16 residues. The CDR3 nucleotides read TGCGCCAGCAGCTCGGACGACACCCGCAAACCGTATGGCTACACCTTC. Protein sequence: CASSSDDTRKPYGYTF.

The chain uses TRBV30 and TRBJ2-2; perhaps TRBD2 as D (6 bases). The germline V gene has CDR1 GTSNPN and CDR2 SVGIG (reference sequence). The V gene lost 4 bases and the J gene lost 1 base, with 19 bases spanning the gap. The CDR3 totals 17 residues. In DNA, the CDR3 is TGTGCCTGGAAGAATGCGGATAGCGGAATGAACACCGGGGAGCTGTTTTTT. It translates to CAWKNADSGMNTGELFF.

The chain uses TRBV13 and TRBJ2-3; D unclear. V lost 5 bases to trimming and J lost 6 bases, with 15 bases between them. This CDR3 comprises 14 residues. CDR1 and CDR2 from the germline V gene are PRHDT and FYEKMQ (reference sequence). This CDR3 reads CASSPETLGDTQYF. The CDR3, as DNA: TGTGCCAGCAGCCCAGAAACGCTAGGCGATACGCAGTATTTT.

J is TRBJ2-7 and V is TRBV6-6; 7 bases match TRBD1. Trimming at V came to 5 bases and at J to 3 bases, leaving 10 bases not matched to a gene. The germline gives CDR1 MNHNY, CDR2 SVGAGI (reference sequence). This CDR3 has 15 residues. The CDR3 DNA follows: TGTGCCAGCAGTAGCCCCGGGACAGACAACTACGAGCAGTACTTC. Translated: CASSSPGTDNYEQYF.

This clone was observed a single time. The chain carries TRBV5-6 and TRBJ1-5; D is perhaps TRBD1 (6 bases). CDR1 is SGHDT, CDR2 YYEEEE, per germline. The germline V and J ends were trimmed by 2 bases and 0 bases, with 18 bases remaining between them. The CDR3 consists of 18 residues. CDR3 region: CASSFYRESSYSNQPQHF. CDR3 in DNA: TGTGCCAGCAGCTTCTACAGGGAATCGTCCTATAGCAATCAGCCCCAGCATTTT.

The gene calls are TRBV7-9 and TRBJ1-1, with 9 nucleotides matching TRBD1. The CDR3 consists of 16 residues. Unmatched junction bases numbered 13, after V lost 6 bases and J lost 5 bases. In germline, CDR1 is SEHNR, CDR2 FQNEAQ (reference sequence). CDR3 coding DNA: TGTGCCAGCAGGGTCGCAAACAGGGGGCGGGGAACTGAAGCTTTCTTT. Its protein product is CASRVANRGRGTEAFF.

The chain recombines TRBV28 with TRBJ1-2; 10 bases fit TRBD1. The CDR3 has 15 residues. Germline CDR1 reads MDHEN; CDR2 reads SYDVKM. V lost 6 bases, J lost 8 bases, and 12 bases stayed unmatched. The DNA for the CDR3 is TGTGCCAGCAGCCCGATTCGACAGGGGGCATGGGGCTACACCTTC. Translation gives CASSPIRQGAWGYTF.

The table lists this clone with a count of one. V and J are TRBV7-6 and TRBJ2-3, with 11 bases fitting TRBD2. The CDR3 totals 16 residues. V shed 5 bases, J shed 3 bases, and the junction held 7 bases outside the gene matches. The V gene's germline CDR1 is SGHVS and CDR2 FNYEAQ. The CDR3 spells CASSVLSGGATDTQYF. The CDR3 region has the DNA TGTGCCAGCAGCGTCCTTAGCGGGGGGGCGACAGATACGCAGTATTTT.

The genes are TRBV6-5 and TRBJ2-2; D not certain. This CDR3 comprises 15 residues. Germline V gene data show CDR1 as MNHEY and CDR2 as SVGAGI. V gave up 6 bases and J gave up 1 base, with 12 bases separating them. The CDR3 protein is CASRPTRKNTGELFF. For the CDR3, the DNA is TGTGCCAGCAGACCTACGAGAAAGAACACCGGGGAGCTGTTTTTT.

The V call is TRBV15, the J call TRBJ2-3; no reliable D call. This CDR3 comprises 18 residues. Trimming stripped 0 bases from V and 0 bases from J, with 16 bases between. Germline lookup yields CDR1 LNHNV and CDR2 YYDKDF (reference sequence). CDR3 sequence reads: CATSREHGLQSSTDTQYF. The CDR3 DNA follows: TGTGCCACCAGCAGAGAACATGGCCTTCAGAGTAGCACAGATACGCAGTATTTT. The full variable domain, rest sourced from reference TRBV15 and TRBJ2-3, is DAMVIQNPRYQVTQFGKPVTLSCSQTLNHNVMYWYQQKSSQAPKLLFHYYDKDFNNEADTPDNFQSRRPNTSFCFLDIRSPGLGDTAMYLCATSREHGLQSSTDTQYFGPGTRLTVL.